The rows below give T cell receptor beta chains drawn from one sample of a study of cytotoxic CD8 clonotypes in ibrutinib-treated CLL. TCRdb's copy holds only in-frame clones and misses some; the assay was immunoSEQ multiplex PCR. Counted here are around 140,000 clones, 80% occurring once; the ten biggest clones make up 7.5% to 8%. Sequenced here: PBMCs, sampled after 36 months of ibrutinib treatment. The receptors originated from a human donor with chronic lymphocytic leukemia. Both conserved end residues are part of each CDR3. A D gene is named only where the DNA matches it firmly. The size of a clone is reported for some rows only, either as once, few or many, or as a class for expanded clones.

>TRBJ2-5|.|.|TRBV5-4
TGTGCCAGCAGCTTGGGGGCGAGCGTGGGTGGAGAGACCCAGTACTTC
CASSLGASVGGETQYF
>TRBJ2-7|.|.|TRBV9
TGTGCCAGCAGTCGAAGCGGCAACTCCTACGAGCAGTACTTC
CASSRSGNSYEQYF
>TRBJ2-1|once|.|TRBV19
TGTGCCAGTAGGGAGGGAGGGGGAGACAATGAGCAGTTCTTC
CASREGGGDNEQFF
>TRBJ1-2|once|.|TRBV6-4
TGTGCCAGCAGTCAACAGGGATTCGGCTACACCTTC
CASSQQGFGYTF
>TRBJ1-1|.|.|TRBV9
TGTGCCAGCAGCCCCCTCTTGATGAACACTGAAGCTTTCTTT
CASSPLLMNTEAFF
>TRBJ1-4|.|.|TRBV6-6
TGTGCCAGCAGTTACTCGGGGGTAACTAATGAAAAACTGTTTTTT
CASSYSGVTNEKLFF
>TRBJ1-5|.|TRBD1|TRBV2
TGTGCCAGCAGTGCAACCGGGACAGGGGGGGATCAGCCCCAGCATTTT
CASSATGTGGDQPQHF
>TRBJ1-4|.|TRBD1|TRBV5-1
TGCGCCAGCAGCTTCGGGACAGCGCTTCATAATGAAAAACTGTTTTTT
CASSFGTALHNEKLFF
>TRBJ1-2|.|TRBD1|TRBV4-2
TGTGCCAGCAGCCAAGCACACAGGGGGCGAGCCTATGGCTACACCTTC
CASSQAHRGRAYGYTF
>TRBJ2-3|.|TRBD2|TRBV5-1
TGCGCCAGCAGCTCAACTAGCGGAGGACAAGATACGCGGTATTTT
CASSSTSGGQDTRYF
>TRBJ1-2|.|TRBD1|TRBV2
TGTGCCAGCAGTTACAGGGGGGACGCTGACTACACCTTC
CASSYRGDADYTF
>TRBJ2-1|.|.|TRBV6-5
TGTGCCTGTGGGGCAGGGTTCCTCGGTGATGAGCAGTTCTTC
CACGAGFLGDEQFF
>TRBJ2-5|.|TRBD2|TRBV5-6
TGTGCCAGCAGCTTAATAGCGGGGGGCCTGGAGACCCAGTACTTC
CASSLIAGGLETQYF
>TRBJ2-5|.|.|TRBV6-5
TGTGCCAGCAGTTACGGGGGGTCGCAAGAGACCCAGTACTTC
CASSYGGSQETQYF
>TRBJ2-3|.|TRBD2|TRBV28
TGTGCCAGCAGTTTCGGGCTAGCGGGGGGCACAGATACGCAGTATTTT
CASSFGLAGGTDTQYF
>TRBJ1-1|.|.|TRBV6-5
TGTGCCAGCAGTCCGGTCATGAACACTGAAGCTTTCTTT
CASSPVMNTEAFF
>TRBJ1-2|.|TRBD1|TRBV19
TGTGCCAGTAGTCGGGACAGGGTGGCCAACTATGGCTACACCTTC
CASSRDRVANYGYTF
>TRBJ1-1|.|.|TRBV9
TGTGCCAGCAGCGTAGAAGAGGGATTGAACACTGAAGCTTTCTTT
CASSVEEGLNTEAFF
>TRBJ1-4|once|.|TRBV7-9
TGTGCCAGCAGCTTAGGTGAAGGGATCGCTAATGAAAAACTGTTTTTT
CASSLGEGIANEKLFF
>TRBJ2-6|.|TRBD1|TRBV9
TGTGCCAGCAGCGTAAGGGGACAGGGGGCCTCTGGGGCCAACGTCCTGACTTTC
CASSVRGQGASGANVLTF
>TRBJ1-1|.|.|TRBV7-9
TGTGCCAGCAGCTTAATAGGGACGTTCGCTGAAGCTTTCTTT
CASSLIGTFAEAFF
>TRBJ1-3|.|.|TRBV10-3
TGTGCCATCAGTGAGGAGGCGTTAGCCATATATTTT
CAISEEALAIYF
>TRBJ1-5|.|.|TRBV6-5
TGTGCCAGCAGTTACTCGTCGGTCGGTCAGCCCCAGCATTTT
CASSYSSVGQPQHF
>TRBJ1-2|.|.|TRBV7-8
TGTGCCTCCGGAACAGGGTATCGGGCGCGTGGCTACACCTTC
CASGTGYRARGYTF
>TRBJ1-1|.|.|TRBV10-3
TGTGCCATCAGTGGAGGGGGACAAATCATGAACACTGAAGCTTTCTTT
CAISGGGQIMNTEAFF
>TRBJ2-7|.|TRBD1|TRBV30
TGTGCCTGGAGTGTAGGGCCGCCGGGACAGGTATACGAGCAGTACTTC
CAWSVGPPGQVYEQYF
>TRBJ1-1|.|.|TRBV7-9
TGTGCCAGCAGCTCCGGGATGGAGGCTTTCTTT
CASSSGMEAFF